Presented here are 17 T cell receptor beta chains from one specimen sequenced in a study of blood T cell repertoires in COVID-19. Generated by immunoSEQ multiplex PCR, the TCRdb table keeps only in-frame clones and is missing some. The data show 310,000 or so clones, with 91% seen just once and roughly 2.3% held by the top ten. The sequenced material came from peripheral blood. These receptors all come from a woman in her twenties or thirties with COVID-19, enrolled during active disease.

The genes are TRBV5-6 and TRBJ1-3; possible D gene TRBD1, 6 bases. This CDR3 comprises 15 residues. Trimming took off 6 bases at V and 0 bases at J, with 13 bases between the two ends. Germline V gene sequence: CDR1 SGHDT, CDR2 YYEEEE. The CDR3 is CASKTTGASGNTIYF. The CDR3 DNA is TGTGCCAGCAAGACGACAGGCGCCTCTGGAAACACCATATATTTT.

V is TRBV29-1 and J is TRBJ1-1; perhaps TRBD1 as D (5 bases). V lost 2 bases, J lost 8 bases, and 12 bases lay in between. The CDR3 consists of 12 residues. In germline, CDR1 is SQVTM, CDR2 ANQGSEA. DNA of the CDR3: TGCAGCGTTGAAATGGGGGGAGTGGAAGCTTTCTTT. Translation gives CSVEMGGVEAFF.

The chain links TRBV25-1 to TRBJ1-2; 9 nucleotides agree with TRBD1. Germline CDR1 MGHDK, CDR2 SYGVNS. The V and J ends lost 4 bases and 4 bases, in that order; junction bases with no gene match: 4. The CDR3 loop spans 14 amino acids. CDR3 amino acids: CASSAGTGLYGYTF. The CDR3 DNA follows: TGTGCCAGCAGTGCCGGGACAGGGCTCTATGGCTACACCTTC.

The chain uses TRBV20-1 and TRBJ2-1; 7 bases map to TRBD1. Germline-derived CDR1 and CDR2 are DFQATT and SNEGSKA (reference sequence). CDR3 length equals 11 residues. V was pared by 3 bases and J by 12 bases, with 5 bases of the junction left unmatched. The DNA of the CDR3 is TGCAGTGCTAGTCGGACAGGCGGGCAGTTCTTC. Translated: CSASRTGGQFF.

The V gene is TRBV11-2, the J gene TRBJ2-3; 11 nucleotides agree with TRBD1. Trimming took 5 bases from V and 5 from J; bases not matched to a gene: 6. The CDR3 totals 15 residues. Germline V lookup: CDR1 SGHAT, CDR2 FQNNGV. The CDR3 nucleotides read TGTGCCAGCAGCCGCACCGGGACAGGGGGAGATACGCAGTATTTT. Protein: CASSRTGTGGDTQYF.

The chain recombines TRBV7-6 with TRBJ1-2; weak D call: TRBD1 (6 bases). In germline, CDR1 is SGHVS, CDR2 FNYEAQ. This CDR3 comprises 17 residues. Trimming took off 4 bases at V and 2 bases at J, with 20 bases between the two ends. CDR3 region: CASSSGLRQDLNYGYTF. In DNA form, the CDR3 reads TGTGCCAGCAGCTCTGGTTTGAGACAGGACCTAAACTATGGCTACACCTTC. The complete variable domain, with remaining parts taken from reference TRBV7-6 and TRBJ1-2, reads GAGVSQSPRYKVTKRGQDVALRCDPISGHVSLYWYRQALGQGPEFLTYFNYEAQQDKSGLPNDRFSAERPEGSISTLTIQRTEQRDSAMYRCASSSGLRQDLNYGYTFGSGTRLTVV.

J is TRBJ2-7 and V is TRBV27; D possibly corresponds to TRBD1 (5 bases). This CDR3 contains 17 residues. Germline lookup yields CDR1 MNHEY and CDR2 SMNVEV (reference sequence). V was pared by 0 bases and J by 1 base, with 16 bases between. This chain's CDR3 is CASSLSGAGSGSYEQYF. Written as DNA, the CDR3 is TGTGCCAGCAGTTTATCGGGCGCAGGGTCCGGGTCCTACGAGCAGTACTTC.

The chain employs TRBV28 and TRBJ2-2, with TRBD2 matching 9 bases. From germline, CDR1 is MDHEN and CDR2 SYDVKM. The CDR3 has 15 amino acids. J gave up 5 bases and V 5 bases, and 6 bases lay outside the gene matches. Here the CDR3 reads CASSRLAVLTGELFF. CDR3 DNA: TGTGCCAGCAGTCGACTAGCGGTTTTGACCGGGGAGCTGTTTTTT.

This chain joins TRBV28 and TRBJ1-6; 8 nucleotides line up with TRBD1. J was trimmed by 2 bases and V by 6 bases; bases with no gene match: 9. Germline CDR1 MDHEN, CDR2 SYDVKM. The CDR3 spans 17 residues. CDR3 loop: CASSGVGQGTYNSPLHF. DNA of the CDR3: TGTGCCAGCAGCGGCGTCGGACAGGGTACCTATAATTCACCCCTCCACTTT.

The chain is built from TRBV30 and TRBJ1-5; no clear D. V dropped 0 bases and J dropped 2 bases, with 11 bases sitting between them. The CDR3 contains 15 residues. Germline loops: CDR1 GTSNPN, CDR2 SVGIG (reference sequence). This CDR3 is CAWSVGVNGNQPQHF. The CDR3 DNA sequence: TGTGCCTGGAGTGTAGGAGTGAATGGCAATCAGCCCCAGCATTTT.

In this sample, this clone turned up once. The rearrangement uses TRBV30 and TRBJ2-1; D perhaps matches TRBD2 (5 bases). The V gene's germline CDR1 is GTSNPN and CDR2 SVGIG (reference sequence). The CDR3 loop spans 13 amino acids. The V end lost 4 bases, the J end lost 0 bases, and 7 bases lay between the germline ends. The CDR3 bases are TGTGCCTGGAACAGCGGCTCCTACAATGAGCAGTTCTTC. Encoded protein: CAWNSGSYNEQFF.

This clone was picked up a small number of times. V gene TRBV3-1 (or the pseudogene TRBV3-2) combines with J gene TRBJ1-5, with D uncertain. Germline V gene data show CDR1 as LGHDT and CDR2 as YNNKEL (reference sequence). This CDR3 region has 15 residues. V was trimmed by 1 base and J by 4 bases, leaving 11 bases between them. DNA for the CDR3: TGTGCCAGCAGCCAAGGGATGGGAGGAAATCAGCCCCAGCATTTT. As protein: CASSQGMGGNQPQHF.

This sequence joins TRBV29-1 and TRBJ1-1; the D is unclear. Trimming cost V 4 bases and J 0 bases, with 12 bases left between them. This CDR3 is 14 amino acids long. The germline V gene has CDR1 SQVTM and CDR2 ANQGSEA. The CDR3 nucleotides read TGCAGCGTTGGTCGCCTACTGCTGAACACTGAAGCTTTCTTT. Translation: CSVGRLLLNTEAFF.

V and J are TRBV6-5 and TRBJ1-5; possible D gene TRBD1, 6 bases. Germline lookup yields CDR1 MNHEY and CDR2 SVGAGI. Between the trimmed V and J ends, which lost 6 bases and 4 bases, there was a span of 16 bases. The CDR3 runs to 15 residues. CDR3 sequence (DNA): TGTGCCAGCAGATCCGCGGGGGCTCGGAATCAGCCCCAGCATTTT. Translating gives CASRSAGARNQPQHF.

The chain recombines TRBV15 with TRBJ2-7, with 8 nucleotides matching TRBD1. Trimming cost V 5 bases and J 2 bases; bases outside gene matches: 11. The CDR3 has 16 residues. CDR1 is LNHNV and CDR2 is YYDKDF in the germline V gene (reference sequence). The chain's CDR3 is CATSDPGRQGTYEQYF. Written as DNA, the CDR3 is TGTGCCACCAGCGACCCCGGGAGACAGGGGACCTACGAGCAGTACTTC.

The rearrangement uses TRBV7-6 and TRBJ1-5; no clear D gene. Trimming left V 5 bases short and J 9 bases short, with 14 bases between. The CDR3 is made up of 13 amino acids. CDR1 is SGHVS and CDR2 is FNYEAQ in the germline V gene. CDR3 nucleotides: TGTGCCAGCAGCCTCTCCCCGACACGGCCCCAGCATTTT. The encoded protein is CASSLSPTRPQHF.

The chain has TRBV11-1 and TRBJ2-7, with D perhaps TRBD1 (6 bases). This CDR3 region has 13 residues. CDR1 SGHAT and CDR2 FQDESV come from the germline V gene (reference sequence). V was shortened by 5 bases and J by 7 bases, with 15 bases between the two germline ends. The CDR3 reads CASSVTGFGEQYF. The DNA of the CDR3 is TGTGCCAGCAGCGTTACAGGGTTTGGTGAGCAGTACTTC.